This note documents a single T cell receptor (beta chain) sequence. Antigen specificity is unknown. This sample stems from a study of read filtering for tumor transcriptome and immune sequencing. Study in general: R-ISS stage counts were eight or nine for I, 16 for II, about 7 for III.

From approximately 430 ng of RNA, a library with molecular barcoded alpha/delta and beta/gamma adaptors was made. In TCRdb, the reads were re-called with MiXCR into one record per CDR3 protein. The data show around 65,000 distinct CDR3 sequences, roughly a fifth seen once. The V and J ends lost 0 bases and 2 bases respectively, with 10 bases between them. The germline CDR1 and CDR2 sequences are DFQATT and SNEGSKA (reference sequence). CDR3 length: 14 residues. Findings and caveats of the study: Correlation between methods rose after single-read clonotypes were removed.

This TCR was sampled from a donor at least 40 years old with multiple myeloma. Sequencing was performed on a population of CD138-negative cells sorted from bone marrow. The rearrangement uses TRBV20-1 and TRBJ2-5; possibly TRBD1 for D (5 bases). CDR3 amino acids: CSARDPRVQETQYF. The CDR3 coding sequence is TGCAGTGCTAGAGACCCCAGGGTTCAAGAGACCCAGTACTTC.